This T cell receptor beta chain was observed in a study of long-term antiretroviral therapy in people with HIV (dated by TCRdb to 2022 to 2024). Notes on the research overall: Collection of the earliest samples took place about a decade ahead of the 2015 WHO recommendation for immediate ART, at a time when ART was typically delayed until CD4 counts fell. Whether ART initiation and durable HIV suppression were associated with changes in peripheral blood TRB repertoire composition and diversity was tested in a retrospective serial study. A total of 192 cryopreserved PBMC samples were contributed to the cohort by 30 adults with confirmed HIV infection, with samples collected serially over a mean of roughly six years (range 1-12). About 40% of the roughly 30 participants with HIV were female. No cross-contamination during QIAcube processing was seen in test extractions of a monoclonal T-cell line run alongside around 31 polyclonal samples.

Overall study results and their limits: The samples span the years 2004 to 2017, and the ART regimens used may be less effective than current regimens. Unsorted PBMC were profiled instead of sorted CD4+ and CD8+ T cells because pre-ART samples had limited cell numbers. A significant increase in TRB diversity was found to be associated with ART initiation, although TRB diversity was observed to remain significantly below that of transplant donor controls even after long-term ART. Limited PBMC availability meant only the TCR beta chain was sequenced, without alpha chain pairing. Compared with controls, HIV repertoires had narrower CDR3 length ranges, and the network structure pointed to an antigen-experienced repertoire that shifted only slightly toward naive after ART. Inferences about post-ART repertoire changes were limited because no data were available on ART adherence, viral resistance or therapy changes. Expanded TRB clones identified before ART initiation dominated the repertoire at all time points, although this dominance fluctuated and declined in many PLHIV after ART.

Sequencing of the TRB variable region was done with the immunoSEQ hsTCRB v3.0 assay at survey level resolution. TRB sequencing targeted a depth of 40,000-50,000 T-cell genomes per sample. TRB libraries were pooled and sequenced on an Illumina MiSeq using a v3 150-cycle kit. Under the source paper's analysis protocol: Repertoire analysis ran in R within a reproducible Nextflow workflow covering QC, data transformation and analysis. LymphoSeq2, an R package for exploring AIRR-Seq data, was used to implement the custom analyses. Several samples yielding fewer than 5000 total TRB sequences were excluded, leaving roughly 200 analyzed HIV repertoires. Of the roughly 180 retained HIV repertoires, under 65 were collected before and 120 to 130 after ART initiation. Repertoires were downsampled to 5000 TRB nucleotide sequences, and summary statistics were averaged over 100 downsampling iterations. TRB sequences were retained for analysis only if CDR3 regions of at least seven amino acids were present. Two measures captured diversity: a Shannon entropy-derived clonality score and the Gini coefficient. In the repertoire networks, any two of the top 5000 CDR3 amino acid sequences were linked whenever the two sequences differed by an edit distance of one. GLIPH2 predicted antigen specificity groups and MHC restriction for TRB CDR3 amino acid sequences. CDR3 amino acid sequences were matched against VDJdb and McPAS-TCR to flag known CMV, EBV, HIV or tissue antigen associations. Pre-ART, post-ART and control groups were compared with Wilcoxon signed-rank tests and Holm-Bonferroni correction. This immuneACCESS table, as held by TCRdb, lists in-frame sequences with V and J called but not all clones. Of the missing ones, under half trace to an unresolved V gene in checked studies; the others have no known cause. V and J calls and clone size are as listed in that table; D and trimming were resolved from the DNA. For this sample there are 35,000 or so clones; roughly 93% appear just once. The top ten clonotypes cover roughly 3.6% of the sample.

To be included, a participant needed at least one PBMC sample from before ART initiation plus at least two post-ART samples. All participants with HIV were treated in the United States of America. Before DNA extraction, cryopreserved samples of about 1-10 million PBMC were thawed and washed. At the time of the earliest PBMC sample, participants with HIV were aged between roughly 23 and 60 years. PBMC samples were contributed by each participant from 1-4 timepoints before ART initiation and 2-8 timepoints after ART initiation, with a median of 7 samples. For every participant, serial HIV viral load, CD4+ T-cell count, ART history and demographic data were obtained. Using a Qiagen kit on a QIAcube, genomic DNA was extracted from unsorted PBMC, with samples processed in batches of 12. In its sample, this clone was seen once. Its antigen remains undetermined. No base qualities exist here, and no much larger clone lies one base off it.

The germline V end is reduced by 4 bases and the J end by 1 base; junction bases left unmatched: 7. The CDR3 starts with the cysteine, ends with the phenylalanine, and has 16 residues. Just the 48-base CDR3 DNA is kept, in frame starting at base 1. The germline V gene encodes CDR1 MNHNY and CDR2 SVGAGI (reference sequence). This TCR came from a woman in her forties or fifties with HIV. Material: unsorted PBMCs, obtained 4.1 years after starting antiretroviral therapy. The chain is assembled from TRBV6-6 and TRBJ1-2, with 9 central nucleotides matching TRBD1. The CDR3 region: CASSSATGGGNYGYTF. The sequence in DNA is TGTGCCAGCAGTTCCGCGACAGGGGGTGGTAACTATGGCTACACCTTC.